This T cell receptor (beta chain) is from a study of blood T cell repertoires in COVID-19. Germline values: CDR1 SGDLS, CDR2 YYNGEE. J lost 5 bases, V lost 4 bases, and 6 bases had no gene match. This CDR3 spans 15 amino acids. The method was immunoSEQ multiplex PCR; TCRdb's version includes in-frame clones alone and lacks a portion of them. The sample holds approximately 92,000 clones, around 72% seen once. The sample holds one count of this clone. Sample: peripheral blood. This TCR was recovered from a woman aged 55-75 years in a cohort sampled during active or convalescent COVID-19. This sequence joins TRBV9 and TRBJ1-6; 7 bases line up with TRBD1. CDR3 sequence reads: CASSTRTGNNSPLHF. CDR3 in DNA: TGTGCCAGCAGCACCCGGACAGGAAATAATTCACCCCTCCACTTT. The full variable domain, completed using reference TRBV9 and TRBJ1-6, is DSGVTQTPKHLITATGQRVTLRCSPRSGDLSVYWYQQSLDQGLQFLIQYYNGEERAKGNILERFSAQQFPDLHSELNLSSLELGDSALYFCASSTRTGNNSPLHFGNGTRLTVT.